This TCR beta chain was recovered during a study of blood T cell repertoires in COVID-19. Study context: T cells, B-cell-depleted T cells, or PBMCs provided the cDNA or gDNA that served as material.

Sequencing was performed with immunoSEQ multiplex PCR; in TCRdb, only in-frame clones are kept and a portion is missing. This table has some 240,000 clones, 84% appearing once. CDR1 and CDR2 (germline): SNHLY, FYNNEI. Trimming pared 2 bases from V and 3 bases from J, leaving 16 bases between. There are 16 residues in the CDR3. This clone was seen only a few times. The chain has TRBV2 and TRBJ1-2; D unresolved. The receptor was derived from a man in his forties or fifties with active or convalescent COVID-19. The sequenced material came from peripheral blood. The CDR3 protein is CASSETPRNPYYGYTF. The CDR3 nucleotides are TGTGCCAGCAGTGAAACTCCAAGAAACCCCTACTATGGCTACACCTTC.